Presented here are 30 T cell receptor beta chains from one specimen sequenced in a study of T cells in Graves' hyperthyroidism and ophthalmopathy. Amplification targeted TCR beta CDR3 regions from RNA transcripts. A set of HTBI primers served as the primers for a first-round RT-PCR of the TCR CDR3. TCRdb ran MiXCR on the multiplex PCR reads and lists one entry per CDR3 protein. The sample contains fewer than 300,000 distinct CDR3 sequences, approximately 26% of which appear only once. Sample: blood. The receptors originated from a middle-aged man with Graves' hyperthyroidism that later progressed to Graves' ophthalmopathy.

This clonotype was counted a single time. The chain couples TRBV19 to TRBJ2-5, with D perhaps given as TRBD1 or TRBD2 (5 bases each). This CDR3 comprises 14 residues. V was pared by 5 bases and J by 5 bases, with 15 bases between. Germline V gene sequence: CDR1 LNHDA, CDR2 SQIVND (reference sequence). The CDR3 reads CASSHGTAEETQYF. The CDR3 coding sequence is TGTGCCAGTAGTCACGGGACGGCGGAGGAGACCCAGTACTTC.

V usage is TRBV12-3 or TRBV12-4 and J usage is TRBJ2-5; TRBD1 agrees at 8 bases. V shed 3 bases, J shed 4 bases, and the junction held 13 bases outside the gene matches. CDR3 length equals 17 residues. The DNA of the CDR3 is TGTGCCAGCAGTTTTAGTAGGCCCGGGACAGGAGCAGAGACCCAGTACTTC. This encodes CASSFSRPGTGAETQYF.

On this clonotype itself: A junction end diverges from the germline sequence, so it may reflect a read error. V is TRBV7-2 and J is TRBJ2-7, with 10 bases aligning to TRBD2. The CDR3 has 15 amino acids. Germline values: CDR1 SGHTA, CDR2 FQGNSA. The CDR3 protein is CASSLSGRSSYEQYF. The CDR3 bases are TGTGCCAGCAGCCTTAGCGGGAGGTCCTCCTATGAGCAGTACTTC. Full variable domain (outside the CDR3, taken from reference TRBV7-2 and TRBJ2-7): GAGVSQSPSNKVTEKGKDVELRCDPISGHTALYWYRQSLGQGLEFLIYFQGNSAPDKSGLPSDRFSAERTGGSVSTLTIQRTQQEDSAVYLCASSLSGRSSYEQYFGPGTRLTVT.

This clonotype was observed many times. Since a much larger clone is just one base distant, this may be a read error. Since no conserved phenylalanine or tryptophan closes the CDR3, a read error is the likely cause. The chain is built from TRBV6-2 or TRBV6-3 and TRBJ2-5; D is unresolved. Per germline, CDR1 MNHEY and CDR2 SVGEGT. Trimming took 4 bases from V and 3 from J, leaving 18 bases between them. The CDR3 is made up of 16 amino acids. This CDR3 is CASSSLQVGDKETQYL. The CDR3 nucleotides are TGTGCCAGCAGTTCCCTCCAGGTCGGAGACAAAGAGACCCAGTACCTC.

This clonotype appeared a few times. The chain recombines TRBV5-1 with TRBJ2-6; D remains ambiguous. With 4 bases removed from V and 2 bases from J, the gap between germline ends came to 7 bases. Germline CDR1 is SGHRS and CDR2 is YFSETQ. CDR3 length: 14 amino acids. CDR3 loop: CASSVGTGANVLTF. CDR3 nucleotides: TGCGCCAGCAGCGTGGGGACTGGGGCCAACGTCCTGACTTTC. Supplemented by reference TRBV5-1 and TRBJ2-6, the full variable domain reads KAGVTQTPRYLIKTRGQQVTLSCSPISGHRSVSWYQQTPGQGLQFLFEYFSETQRNKGNFPGRFSGRQFSNSRSEMNVSTLELGDSALYLCASSVGTGANVLTFGAGSRLTVL.

This clonotype was detected many times. The chain links TRBV12-5 to TRBJ1-2, with TRBD1 matching 8 bases. The CDR3 contains 13 residues. Germline values: CDR1 LGHNT, CDR2 FRNRAP. V was pared by 7 bases and J by 3 bases, with 4 bases of the junction left unmatched. The CDR3 reads CASALDRDYGYTF. The CDR3 nucleotides are TGTGCTAGTGCCTTGGACAGGGACTATGGCTACACCTTC.

This clonotype was observed at least ten times. The V and J genes are TRBV7-2 and TRBJ2-7, with 8 positions matching TRBD2. Germline lookup yields CDR1 SGHTA and CDR2 FQGNSA. With V trimmed by 5 bases and J by 7 bases, 19 bases remained unmatched. CDR3 length: 17 amino acids. The CDR3 DNA follows: TGTGCCAGCAGCCGCCCGTCCCGAACTAGCGGCGCGCAGGAGCAGTACTTC. Protein sequence: CASSRPSRTSGAQEQYF.

The chain employs TRBV6-2 or TRBV6-3 and TRBJ2-7; unclear D gene. The CDR3 spans 13 residues. Trimming cost V 5 bases and J 3 bases, with 11 bases left between them. Per the germline V gene, CDR1 is MNHEY and CDR2 is SVGEGT. The CDR3 DNA reads as TGTGCCAGCAGTCGATCTGCTGTCTACGAGCAGTACTTC. Amino acids: CASSRSAVYEQYF.

This clonotype appeared many times. The V gene is TRBV18, the J gene TRBJ2-7; TRBD1 aligns across 7 bases. CDR1 and CDR2 (germline): KGHSH, LQKENI. CDR3 length: 14 amino acids. V was pared by 4 bases and J by 4 bases, with 7 bases of the junction left unmatched. The CDR3 DNA reads TGTGCCAGCTCACAAGACAGGGTGCAATACGAGCAGTACTTC. The encoded protein is CASSQDRVQYEQYF.

At least ten counts were recorded for this clonotype. The rearrangement uses TRBV7-8 and TRBJ1-3, with 7 bases identical to TRBD1. The CDR3 extends over 15 amino acids. Germline loops: CDR1 SGHVS, CDR2 FQNEAQ. V gave up 5 bases and J gave up 2 bases; unmatched junction bases: 6. The CDR3 sequence: CASSNPGTAGNTIYF. The CDR3 bases are TGTGCCAGCAGCAACCCCGGGACAGCTGGAAACACCATATATTTT.

This clonotype appeared many times. The chain recombines TRBV12-5 with TRBJ2-5, with D perhaps TRBD2 (5 bases). The ends were cut back, 1 base at V and 4 bases at J, with 10 bases in the middle. CDR3 size: 14 residues. Germline CDR1 reads LGHNT; CDR2 reads FRNRAP. The CDR3 nucleotides are TGTGCTAGTGGTTTGGACTTAGAGGGAGAGACCCAGTACTTC. The encoded protein is CASGLDLEGETQYF.

In its sample, this clonotype was seen many times. The chain recombines TRBV24-1 with TRBJ1-2, with D perhaps TRBD1 (6 bases). With 6 bases removed from V and 5 bases from J, the gap between germline ends came to 12 bases. The CDR3 runs to 13 residues. Germline V gene lookup returns CDR1 KGHDR and CDR2 SFDVKD. The chain's CDR3 is CATSPGARYGYTF. The CDR3 DNA reads as TGTGCCACCAGTCCGGGGGCGAGGTATGGCTACACCTTC.

V is TRBV6-1 and J is TRBJ2-7; D tentatively reads TRBD1 or TRBD2 (6 bases each). The V end was cut by 4 bases, the J end by 6 bases, with 16 bases between. This CDR3 contains 14 residues. Germline V gene sequence: CDR1 MNHNS, CDR2 SASEGT. The CDR3 loop reads CASSVRDRRAEQYF. Written as DNA, the CDR3 is TGTGCCAGCAGTGTAAGAGACAGGAGGGCCGAGCAGTACTTC.

This clonotype was detected ten times or more. CDR3: CSVPRLAGAYEQYF. The CDR3 nucleotides read TGCAGTGTTCCTCGACTAGCGGGAGCCTACGAGCAGTACTTC. The V gene is TRBV20-1, the J gene TRBJ2-7, with 12 bases fitting TRBD2. There are 14 residues in the CDR3. J was trimmed by 2 bases and V by 7 bases; bases with no gene match: 6. Germline values: CDR1 DFQATT, CDR2 SNEGSKA (reference sequence).

The sample holds many counts of this clonotype. The gene calls are TRBV13 and TRBJ2-2; 12 nucleotides match TRBD2. V gave up 6 bases and J gave up 6 bases; unmatched junction bases: 11. The CDR3 loop spans 17 amino acids. Germline CDR1 PRHDT, CDR2 FYEKMQ (reference sequence). CDR3 region: CASSPRTSGISSGELFF. The CDR3 nucleotides read TGTGCCAGCAGTCCCAGGACTAGCGGGATTTCATCCGGGGAGCTGTTTTTT.

This clonotype was picked up one time. The chain uses TRBV6-2 or TRBV6-3 and TRBJ1-2; D call uncertain. Trimming left V 2 bases short and J 3 bases short, with 7 bases between. Per germline, CDR1 MNHEY and CDR2 SVGEGT. This CDR3 comprises 13 residues. Here the CDR3 reads CASSYDGYYGYTF. DNA for the CDR3: TGTGCCAGCAGTTACGACGGTTACTATGGCTACACCTTC.

The table lists this clonotype with many counts. The V and J genes are TRBV20-1 and TRBJ1-5; 11 nucleotides align to TRBD1. CDR3 size: 16 residues. Looked up from germline, CDR1 is DFQATT and CDR2 is SNEGSKA (reference sequence). The V gene end was trimmed by 8 bases and the J gene end by 2 bases; junction bases not matched to a gene: 11. CDR3 sequence: CSTSGTGGGGNQPQHF. Written as DNA, the CDR3 is TGCAGTACTTCCGGGACAGGGGGTGGCGGCAATCAGCCCCAGCATTTT.

There are a few counts of this clonotype. The chain couples TRBV30 to TRBJ2-7; no reliable D call. The CDR3 loop spans 14 amino acids. V gave up 2 bases and J gave up 6 bases, with 17 bases separating them. The germline V gene has CDR1 GTSNPN and CDR2 SVGIG (reference sequence). The CDR3 region has the DNA TGTGCCTGGAGTAACGGTCTAGTAAACGGCGAGCAGTACTTC. This translates into CAWSNGLVNGEQYF.

There are many counts of this clonotype. The chain joins TRBV12-5 to TRBJ1-5; the match to TRBD1 covers 8 bases. The CDR3 runs 17 residues. Trimming took 2 bases from V and 0 from J; bases not matched to a gene: 6. Germline V gene data show CDR1 as LGHNT and CDR2 as FRNRAP. The CDR3 loop is CASGLIRTGYSNQPQHF. The CDR3 region has the DNA TGTGCTAGTGGTTTGATTCGGACAGGGTATAGCAATCAGCCCCAGCATTTT.

This rearrangement joins TRBV12-3 or TRBV12-4 to TRBJ2-7, with D possibly TRBD1 on 6 matching bases. The CDR3 consists of 16 residues. Trimming removed 3 bases at V and 5 bases at J, with 20 bases between. CDR3 amino acids: CASSFEAGAGSHEQYF. Here the CDR3 DNA reads TGTGCCAGCAGTTTCGAGGCAGGGGCTGGGTCCCACGAGCAGTACTTC.

The chain uses TRBV6-1 and TRBJ2-7, with 8 bases identical to TRBD1. V gave up 2 bases and J gave up 2 bases; unmatched junction bases: 8. The V gene's germline CDR1 is MNHNS and CDR2 SASEGT. The CDR3 runs 16 residues. The DNA for the CDR3 is TGTGCCAGCAGTGAAACCAGGGGGCGGATCACCTACGAGCAGTACTTC. The encoded protein is CASSETRGRITYEQYF.

This clonotype was observed many times. The junction and the germline gene differ at one end; a read error may be behind it. This sequence joins TRBV20-1 and TRBJ1-5, with D maybe TRBD1 (5 bases). This CDR3 has 16 residues. Per germline, CDR1 DFQATT and CDR2 SNEGSKA (reference sequence). CDR3 in amino acids: CSASNPDGTYNQPQHF. The CDR3 DNA reads TGCAGTGCTAGTAACCCGGACGGGACCTACAATCAGCCCCAGCACTTT.

This clonotype was observed at least ten times. The chain couples TRBV6-1 to TRBJ1-3; D ambiguous. The V end was cut by 7 bases, the J end by 2 bases, with 9 bases between. The length of the CDR3 is 13 residues. CDR1 and CDR2 (germline): MNHNS, SASEGT. The CDR3 DNA follows: TGTGCCAGCAACGTGGCAGCTGGAAACACCATATATTTT. Translating it yields CASNVAAGNTIYF.

This clonotype has ten or more counts. The chain has TRBV2 and TRBJ2-5; the D is unclear. Germline V gene lookup returns CDR1 SNHLY and CDR2 FYNNEI. V was pared by 4 bases and J by 2 bases, with 11 bases between. The CDR3 loop spans 14 amino acids. The CDR3 bases are TGTGCCAGCAGTGTTGATGTGGATCAAGAGACCCAGTACTTC. Translating gives CASSVDVDQETQYF.

This clonotype was observed many times. The rearrangement links TRBV10-3 to TRBJ2-5; possible D gene TRBD2, 6 bases. V was trimmed by 0 bases and J by 5 bases, leaving 16 bases between them. CDR1 is ENHRY, CDR2 SYGVKD, per germline. The CDR3 loop spans 16 amino acids. For the CDR3, the DNA is TGTGCCATCAGTGAGTCCTTAGTGGGAGGCCGGGAGACCCAGTACTTC. It translates to CAISESLVGGRETQYF.

The CDR3: CASSWTGGTLVAFF. The CDR3 DNA sequence: TGTGCCAGCAGTTGGACTGGGGGTACCCTGGTCGCTTTCTTT. V and J are TRBV6-5 and TRBJ1-1; weak D call: TRBD1 (5 bases). CDR1 is MNHEY, CDR2 SVGAGI, per germline. The CDR3 is 14 residues long. V lost 4 bases and J 11 bases, leaving 20 bases between the germline ends.

This clonotype was observed at least ten times. The rearrangement joins TRBV6-2 or TRBV6-3 to TRBJ1-5, with unresolved D. The length of the CDR3 is 15 residues. CDR1 is MNHEY, CDR2 SVGEGT, per germline. The germline V and J ends were trimmed by 2 bases and 0 bases, with 8 bases remaining between them. CDR3 amino acids: CASSYGPYSNQPQHF. The CDR3 DNA reads as TGTGCCAGCAGTTACGGACCATATAGCAATCAGCCCCAGCATTTT.

This clonotype came up many times. The chain has TRBV10-2 and TRBJ1-5; D is possibly TRBD1 (6 bases). The CDR3 extends over 15 amino acids. Germline V gene lookup returns CDR1 WSHSY and CDR2 SAAADI. Between the trimmed V and J ends, which lost 0 bases and 7 bases, there was a span of 13 bases. CDR3 DNA sequence: TGCGCCAGCAGTGAGTCAATGGGGGCGGAACAGCCCCAGCATTTT. Residues: CASSESMGAEQPQHF.

This clonotype was seen repeatedly, ten times or more. The chain combines TRBV27 with TRBJ2-7; 11 nucleotides match TRBD2. In germline, CDR1 is MNHEY, CDR2 SMNVEV (reference sequence). This CDR3 region has 16 residues. The J segment lost 0 bases and the V segment lost 4 bases, leaving 5 bases of the junction unmatched. CDR3 protein: CASSSPGLAASYEQYF. In DNA, the CDR3 is TGTGCCAGCAGTTCACCGGGACTAGCGGCCTCCTACGAGCAGTACTTC.

The V call is TRBV20-1, the J call TRBJ2-5; D possibly corresponds to TRBD1 (5 bases). The germline CDR1 and CDR2 sequences are DFQATT and SNEGSKA (reference sequence). Deletions cut 0 bases from V and 3 bases from J, with 14 bases between. This CDR3 is 15 amino acids long. CDR3 DNA sequence: TGCAGTGCTAGAGATCTTGGGCAGGGTAAAGAGACCCAGTACTTC. Its translation is CSARDLGQGKETQYF.